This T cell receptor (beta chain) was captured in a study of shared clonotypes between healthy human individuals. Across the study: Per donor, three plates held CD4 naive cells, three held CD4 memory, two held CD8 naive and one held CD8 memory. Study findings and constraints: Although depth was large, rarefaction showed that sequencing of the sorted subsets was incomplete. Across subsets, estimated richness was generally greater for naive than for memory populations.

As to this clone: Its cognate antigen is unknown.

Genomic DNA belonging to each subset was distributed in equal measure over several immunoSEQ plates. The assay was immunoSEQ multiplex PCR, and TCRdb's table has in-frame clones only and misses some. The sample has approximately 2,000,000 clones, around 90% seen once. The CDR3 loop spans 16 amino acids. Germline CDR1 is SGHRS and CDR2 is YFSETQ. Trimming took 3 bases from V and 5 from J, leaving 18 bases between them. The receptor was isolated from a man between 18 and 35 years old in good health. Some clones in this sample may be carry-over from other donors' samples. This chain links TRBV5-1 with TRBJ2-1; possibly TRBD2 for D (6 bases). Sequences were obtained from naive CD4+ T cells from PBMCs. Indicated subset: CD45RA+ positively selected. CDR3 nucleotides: TGCGCCAGCAGCTCTGGAGGAGGGGTACATAACAATGAGCAGTTCTTC. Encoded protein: CASSSGGGVHNNEQFF. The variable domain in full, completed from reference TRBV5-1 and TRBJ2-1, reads KAGVTQTPRYLIKTRGQQVTLSCSPISGHRSVSWYQQTPGQGLQFLFEYFSETQRNKGNFPGRFSGRQFSNSRSEMNVSTLELGDSALYLCASSSGGGVHNNEQFFGPGTRLTVL.